These 30 T cell receptor beta chains originate from one sample sequenced in a study of T cell responses to AZD1222 COVID-19 vaccine. Repertoires were generated with immunoSEQ multiplex PCR, while TCRdb's copy carries only in-frame clones and drops some. The table shows over 85,000 clones, with 88% occurring only once. Sequenced material: peripheral blood, taken on day 0 of AZD1222 vaccination. These receptors all stem from an adult in good health.

The table lists this clone with a few counts. The chain employs TRBV27 and TRBJ2-1, with D possibly being TRBD1 (5 bases). CDR1 MNHEY and CDR2 SMNVEV come from the germline V gene (reference sequence). CDR3 size: 15 residues. V lost 3 bases, J lost 7 bases, and 16 bases lay in between. CDR3: CASSFVDPGWNEQFF. CDR3 bases: TGTGCCAGCAGTTTTGTGGACCCAGGGTGGAATGAGCAGTTCTTC.

The chain combines TRBV7-9 with TRBJ2-5; TRBD2 is a possible D gene (5 bases). CDR3 length: 14 residues. V gave up 1 base and J gave up 5 bases, with 11 bases separating them. CDR1 SEHNR and CDR2 FQNEAQ come from the germline V gene (reference sequence). CDR3 nucleotide sequence: TGTGCCAGCAGCTTAGAATCACAGCGGGAGACCCAGTACTTC. This sequence encodes CASSLESQRETQYF.

The chain employs TRBV5-8 and TRBJ1-1, with D unresolved. The CDR3 has 17 amino acids. Looked up from germline, CDR1 is SGHTS and CDR2 is YDEGEE. V shed 0 bases and J shed 1 base, with 16 bases lying between them. Here the CDR3 DNA reads TGTGCCAGCAGCTTGGCTAGGCGGGTCAAACGGAACACTGAAGCTTTCTTT. Translated, it gives CASSLARRVKRNTEAFF.

The genes are TRBV14 and TRBJ2-4; 8 nucleotides agree with TRBD1. The junction had 6 bases not matched to a gene; V was cut back by 0 bases and J by 8 bases. The germline V gene encodes CDR1 SGHDN and CDR2 FVKESK. This CDR3 region has 15 residues. For the CDR3, the DNA is TGTGCCAGCAGCCAAGATTGGCAGGGGGCGGACATTCAGTACTTC. As protein: CASSQDWQGADIQYF.

V is TRBV12-3 or TRBV12-4 and J is TRBJ1-1; D is unclear. The V end lost 6 bases, the J end lost 1 base, and 9 bases lay between the germline ends. This CDR3 spans 13 amino acids. The chain's CDR3 is CASRPTRNTEAFF. Here the CDR3 DNA reads TGTGCCAGCAGACCGACAAGGAACACTGAAGCTTTCTTT.

The sample holds many counts of this clone. The gene calls are TRBV16 and TRBJ2-3; TRBD2 matches at 8 bases. This CDR3 spans 14 amino acids. The junction had 1 base not matched to a gene; V was cut back by 4 bases and J by 1 base. The V gene's germline CDR1 is KGHSY and CDR2 FQNENV. The chain's CDR3 is CASSPAGGTDTQYF. CDR3 nucleotide sequence: TGTGCCAGCAGCCCAGCGGGGGGCACAGATACGCAGTATTTT. Together with reference TRBV16 and TRBJ2-3, the CDR3 gives the full variable domain: GEEVAQTPKHLVRGEGQKAKLYCAPIKGHSYVFWYQQVLKNEFKFLISFQNENVFDETGMPKERFSAKCLPNSPCSLEIQATKLEDSAVYFCASSPAGGTDTQYFGPGTRLTVL.

The chain is built from TRBV18 and TRBJ1-1, with D perhaps matching TRBD1 (5 bases). V lost 2 bases and J 3 bases, leaving 7 bases between the germline ends. This CDR3 has 13 residues. The germline V gene has CDR1 KGHSH and CDR2 LQKENI. CDR3 residues: CASSPIGDTEAFF. As DNA, the CDR3 is TGTGCCAGCTCACCAATAGGGGACACTGAAGCTTTCTTT.

This chain joins TRBV3-1 (or the pseudogene TRBV3-2) and TRBJ2-5; D remains ambiguous. V was pared by 1 base and J by 5 bases, with 2 bases between. CDR1 is LGHDT and CDR2 is YNNKEL in the germline V gene (reference sequence). The CDR3 has 11 residues. The CDR3 sequence: CASSQGETQYF. The CDR3 nucleotides read TGTGCCAGCAGCCAAGGTGAGACCCAGTACTTC.

The chain recombines TRBV19 with TRBJ2-1; TRBD2 matches 10 bases. The germline gives CDR1 LNHDA, CDR2 SQIVND (reference sequence). Germline trimming cut 2 bases from V and 4 bases from J; bases unmatched to any gene: 8. The CDR3 length is 17 residues. The CDR3 here is CASSIMASGGLYNEQFF. DNA of the CDR3: TGTGCCAGTAGTATAATGGCTAGCGGGGGCTTATACAATGAGCAGTTCTTC.

This chain joins TRBV28 and TRBJ1-5; D gene uncertain. The CDR3 spans 13 residues. Germline CDR1 reads MDHEN; CDR2 reads SYDVKM. The germline V and J ends were trimmed by 7 bases and 0 bases, with 7 bases remaining between them. The chain's CDR3 is CASKRYSNQPQHF. CDR3 in DNA: TGTGCCAGCAAGAGGTATAGCAATCAGCCCCAGCATTTT. The full variable domain, with the rest looked up from reference TRBV28 and TRBJ1-5, is DVKVTQSSRYLVKRTGEKVFLECVQDMDHENMFWYRQDPGLGLRLIYFSYDVKMKEKGDIPEGYSVSREKKERFSLILESASTNQTSMYLCASKRYSNQPQHFGDGTRLSIL.

J is TRBJ1-5 and V is TRBV27; a possible D gene is TRBD1 (5 bases). This CDR3 has 13 residues. Germline loops: CDR1 MNHEY, CDR2 SMNVEV (reference sequence). V was pared by 6 bases and J by 4 bases, with 10 bases between. The CDR3 DNA is TGTGCCAGCAGGGGGGGGGTAAATCAGCCCCAGCATTTT. Translating it yields CASRGGVNQPQHF.

This chain uses TRBV5-6 with TRBJ2-2; 9 nucleotides line up with TRBD1. Germline lookup yields CDR1 SGHDT and CDR2 YYEEEE. J gave up 8 bases and V 4 bases, and 15 bases lay outside the gene matches. This CDR3 comprises 17 residues. This chain's CDR3 is CASSPLLGTGNSGELFF. The CDR3 bases are TGTGCCAGCAGCCCCTTACTCGGGACAGGGAATTCGGGGGAGCTGTTTTTT.

The CDR3 loop is CASSPPSRSETQYF. CDR3 coding DNA: TGTGCCAGCAGTCCCCCGTCCCGATCGGAGACCCAGTACTTC. The chain employs TRBV6-5 and TRBJ2-5; D gene uncertain. The germline V gene has CDR1 MNHEY and CDR2 SVGAGI. V was clipped by 5 bases and J by 5 bases, with 15 bases between them. This CDR3 comprises 14 residues.

The chain has TRBV3-1 (or the pseudogene TRBV3-2) and TRBJ2-4; tentatively, D is TRBD1 (5 bases). V lost 3 bases and J lost 7, with 13 bases in between. The CDR3 has 14 amino acids. Germline CDR1 reads LGHDT; CDR2 reads YNNKEL (reference sequence). The CDR3 DNA reads TGTGCCAGCAGCCAGGGGCAATCAGGGAACATTCAGTACTTC. Translated, it gives CASSQGQSGNIQYF.

CDR3 residues: CASSESLAGGHEQFF. The CDR3 coding sequence is TGTGCCAGCAGTGAATCGTTAGCGGGGGGGCATGAGCAGTTCTTC. The rearrangement joins TRBV2 to TRBJ2-1, with 11 bases aligning to TRBD2. The CDR3 is made up of 15 amino acids. Per germline, CDR1 SNHLY and CDR2 FYNNEI. J gave up 8 bases and V 2 bases, and 5 bases lay outside the gene matches.

In its sample, this clone was seen a few times. The chain recombines TRBV5-1 with TRBJ1-2; D gene ambiguous. Trimming cost V 1 base and J 2 bases, with 9 bases left between them. Looked up from germline, CDR1 is SGHRS and CDR2 is YFSETQ. The CDR3 runs 14 residues. CDR3 nucleotides: TGCGCCAGCAGCTTGTCTCCTGGAAACTATGGCTACACCTTC. Translating gives CASSLSPGNYGYTF.

This clone has more than one count but fewer than ten. The chain carries TRBV30 and TRBJ2-4, with 10 bases that match TRBD1. In germline, CDR1 is GTSNPN, CDR2 SVGIG (reference sequence). This CDR3 has 15 amino acids. V shed 2 bases and J 7 bases; nucleotides not matched to a gene: 8. DNA for the CDR3: TGTGCCTGGAGTCCCTGGACAGGGGGTAGGAACATTCAGTACTTC. It is translated as CAWSPWTGGRNIQYF.

This chain uses TRBV14 with TRBJ1-6, with 7 bases lining up with TRBD1. CDR3 length equals 14 residues. V was pared by 2 bases and J by 7 bases, with 2 bases of the junction left unmatched. CDR1 and CDR2 (germline): SGHDN, FVKESK. CDR3 sequence reads: CASSQQTGNSPLHF. The CDR3 bases are TGTGCCAGCAGCCAACAGACAGGGAATTCACCCCTCCACTTT.

This sequence joins TRBV4-2 and TRBJ2-3; 12 nucleotides agree with TRBD2. Germline V gene lookup returns CDR1 LGHNA and CDR2 YNFKEQ. The CDR3 covers 19 residues. Trimming cost V 0 bases and J 4 bases; bases outside gene matches: 11. This chain's CDR3 is CASSQDMLAGGPAADTQYF. CDR3 sequence (DNA): TGTGCCAGCAGCCAAGATATGCTAGCGGGGGGGCCTGCCGCAGATACGCAGTATTTT.

The gene calls are TRBV29-1 and TRBJ1-1; D gene unclear. Germline CDR1 SQVTM, CDR2 ANQGSEA. CDR3 length equals 11 residues. Trimming shortened V by 7 bases and J by 10 bases, and 16 bases separated the two germline ends. In nucleotides, the CDR3 is TGCAGCGCCTTAACGGCCCTGGGAGCTTTCTTT. Its translation is CSALTALGAFF.

This chain uses TRBV6-5 with TRBJ1-3; 7 bases fit TRBD1. The CDR3 loop spans 15 amino acids. Trimming at V came to 6 bases and at J to 2 bases, leaving 7 bases not matched to a gene. The germline gives CDR1 MNHEY, CDR2 SVGAGI. CDR3 DNA sequence: TGTGCCAGCAGCCTCGACAGGGTAACTGGAAACACCATATATTTT. Amino acids: CASSLDRVTGNTIYF.

The genes are TRBV19 and TRBJ1-5; 8 bases agree with TRBD1. Germline-derived CDR1 and CDR2 are LNHDA and SQIVND (reference sequence). Trimming at V came to 2 bases and at J to 1 base, leaving 1 base not matched to a gene. The CDR3 sequence is 15 residues long. The CDR3 DNA reads as TGTGCCAGTAGTATACAGGGGGCCAGCAATCAGCCCCAGCATTTT. It yields the protein CASSIQGASNQPQHF.

This clone was recorded only once. The chain couples TRBV5-6 to TRBJ2-7, with D possibly being TRBD2 (5 bases). The CDR3 loop spans 17 amino acids. Germline lookup yields CDR1 SGHDT and CDR2 YYEEEE. Trimming left V 7 bases short and J 0 bases short, with 23 bases between. The CDR3 spells CASPLVCRESASYEQYF. In nucleotides, the CDR3 is TGTGCCAGCCCCTTGGTTTGTAGGGAGAGTGCCTCCTACGAGCAGTACTTC.

The table lists this clone with a few counts. The chain has TRBV6-4 and TRBJ1-5, with 8 positions matching TRBD1. This CDR3 has 15 residues. Germline V gene sequence: CDR1 MRHNA, CDR2 SNTAGT. V lost 4 bases to trimming and J lost 2 bases; unmatched junction nucleotides: 4. For the CDR3, the DNA is TGTGCCAGCAGTGCAGGGGGCGCGGGCAATCAGCCCCAGCATTTT. Residues: CASSAGGAGNQPQHF.

The rearrangement joins TRBV4-1 to TRBJ1-2; no definite D call. V shed 5 bases and J shed 8 bases, with 9 bases lying between them. CDR1 MGHRA and CDR2 YSYEKL come from the germline V gene. There are 11 residues in the CDR3. In DNA form, the CDR3 reads TGCGCCAGCAGCTCCCCAGCGGGCTACACCTTC. Translated, it gives CASSSPAGYTF.

The V gene is TRBV7-6, the J gene TRBJ1-4; 10 bases align to TRBD1. CDR1 and CDR2 (germline): SGHVS, FNYEAQ. J lost 3 bases, V lost 5 bases, and 18 bases had no gene match. There are 20 residues in the CDR3. The CDR3 DNA sequence: TGTGCCAGCAGCCCTTTCCCCCGGGACAGGGGCGGTTCAGCTAATGAAAAACTGTTTTTT. Translated, it gives CASSPFPRDRGGSANEKLFF.

This chain uses TRBV3-1 (or the pseudogene TRBV3-2) with TRBJ1-5, with D unresolved. Trimming left V 1 base short and J 7 bases short, with 8 bases between. This CDR3 spans 13 amino acids. The germline V gene has CDR1 LGHDT and CDR2 YNNKEL (reference sequence). CDR3 DNA: TGTGCCAGCAGCCAAGCCGAAAGCCAGCCCCAGCATTTT. Translating gives CASSQAESQPQHF.

The V call is TRBV3-1 (or the pseudogene TRBV3-2), the J call TRBJ2-1; 9 bases align to TRBD2. There are 16 residues in the CDR3. With V trimmed by 0 bases and J by 2 bases, 2 bases remained unmatched. The germline gives CDR1 LGHDT, CDR2 YNNKEL (reference sequence). The CDR3 is CASSQDLAGPYNEQFF. The CDR3 bases are TGTGCCAGCAGCCAAGACCTAGCGGGGCCCTACAATGAGCAGTTCTTC.

The J gene is TRBJ1-1, the V gene TRBV14; D unclear. The CDR3 has 14 amino acids. The V gene's germline CDR1 is SGHDN and CDR2 FVKESK. Trimming took off 4 bases at V and 6 bases at J, with 15 bases between the two ends. The DNA for the CDR3 is TGTGCCAGCAGCCCGCGGCGGGTTGGGGCTGAAGCTTTCTTT. Its protein product is CASSPRRVGAEAFF.

This clone was counted between two and nine times. This chain uses TRBV19 with TRBJ1-5; 9 bases match TRBD1. CDR1 and CDR2 (germline): LNHDA, SQIVND (reference sequence). The CDR3 is 16 residues long. Trimming at V came to 5 bases and at J to 0 bases, leaving 5 bases not matched to a gene. For the CDR3, the DNA is TGTGCCAGTAGTTGGGGGGACAGGGCTAGCAATCAGCCCCAGCATTTT. Translated, it gives CASSWGDRASNQPQHF.